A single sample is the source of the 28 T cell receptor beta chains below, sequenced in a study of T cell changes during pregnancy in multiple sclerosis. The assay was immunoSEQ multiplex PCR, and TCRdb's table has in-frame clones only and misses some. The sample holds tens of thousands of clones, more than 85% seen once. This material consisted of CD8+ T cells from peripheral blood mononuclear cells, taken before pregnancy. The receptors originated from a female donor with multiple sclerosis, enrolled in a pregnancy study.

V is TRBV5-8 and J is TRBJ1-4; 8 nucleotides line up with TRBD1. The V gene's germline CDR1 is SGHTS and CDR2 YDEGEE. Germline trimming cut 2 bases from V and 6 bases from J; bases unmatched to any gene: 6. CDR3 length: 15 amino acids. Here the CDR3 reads CASSFLGTGHEKLFF. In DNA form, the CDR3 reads TGTGCCAGCAGCTTTTTAGGGACAGGCCATGAAAAACTGTTTTTT.

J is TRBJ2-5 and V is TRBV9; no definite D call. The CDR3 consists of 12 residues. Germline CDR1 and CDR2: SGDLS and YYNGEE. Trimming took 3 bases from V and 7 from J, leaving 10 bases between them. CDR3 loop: CASSDSIGTQYF. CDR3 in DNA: TGTGCCAGCAGCGATTCTATTGGGACCCAGTACTTC.

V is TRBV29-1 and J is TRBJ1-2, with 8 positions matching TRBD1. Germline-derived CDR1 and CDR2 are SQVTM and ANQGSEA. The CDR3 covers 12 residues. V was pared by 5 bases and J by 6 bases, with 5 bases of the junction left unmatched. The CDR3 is CSVSDRGNGYTF. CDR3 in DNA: TGCAGCGTTTCCGACAGGGGTAATGGCTACACCTTC.

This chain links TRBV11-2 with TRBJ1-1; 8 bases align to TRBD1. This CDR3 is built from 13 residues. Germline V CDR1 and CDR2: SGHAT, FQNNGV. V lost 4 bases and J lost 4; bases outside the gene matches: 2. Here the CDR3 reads CASSSQGATEAFF. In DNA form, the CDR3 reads TGTGCCAGCAGCTCCCAGGGGGCCACTGAAGCTTTCTTT.

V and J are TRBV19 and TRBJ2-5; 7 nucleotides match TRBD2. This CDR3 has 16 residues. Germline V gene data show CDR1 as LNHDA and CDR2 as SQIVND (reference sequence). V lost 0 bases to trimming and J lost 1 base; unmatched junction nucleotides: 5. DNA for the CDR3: TGTGCCAGTAGTATAGATCTGCGGGGGTCCCAAGAGACCCAGTACTTC. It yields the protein CASSIDLRGSQETQYF.

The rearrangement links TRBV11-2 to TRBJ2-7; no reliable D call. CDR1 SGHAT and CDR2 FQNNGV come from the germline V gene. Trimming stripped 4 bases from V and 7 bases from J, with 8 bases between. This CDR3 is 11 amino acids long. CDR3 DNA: TGTGCCAGCAGCTGGGCCCTGGAGCAGTACTTC. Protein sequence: CASSWALEQYF.

CDR3 region: CASQRGYNEQFF. The CDR3 DNA follows: TGTGCCAGCCAGCGGGGTTACAATGAGCAGTTCTTC. This rearrangement joins TRBV27 to TRBJ2-1; 7 bases line up with TRBD2. V was pared by 8 bases and J by 4 bases, with 2 bases of the junction left unmatched. The CDR3 consists of 12 residues. From germline, CDR1 is MNHEY and CDR2 SMNVEV (reference sequence).

CDR3 protein: CASSLASGQGTEAFF. The CDR3 bases are TGTGCCAGCAGCTTAGCATCGGGACAGGGCACTGAAGCTTTCTTT. J is TRBJ1-1 and V is TRBV7-2; TRBD1 agrees at 9 bases. With 0 bases clipped from V and 4 bases from J, the junction kept 3 bases outside the gene matches. The CDR3 is 15 residues long. Germline lookup yields CDR1 SGHTA and CDR2 FQGNSA.

As DNA, the CDR3 is TGTGCCAGTAGTATAGATAAGGGGGCAATGGATGGCTACACCTTC. Encoded protein: CASSIDKGAMDGYTF. The genes are TRBV19 and TRBJ1-2; 7 nucleotides line up with TRBD1. From germline, CDR1 is LNHDA and CDR2 SQIVND (reference sequence). This CDR3 has 15 amino acids. The J segment lost 6 bases and the V segment lost 0 bases, leaving 7 bases of the junction unmatched.

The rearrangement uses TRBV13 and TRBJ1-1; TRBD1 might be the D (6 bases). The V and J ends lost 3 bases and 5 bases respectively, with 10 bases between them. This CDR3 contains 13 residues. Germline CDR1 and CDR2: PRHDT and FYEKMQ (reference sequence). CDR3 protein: CASSLGGQTEAFF. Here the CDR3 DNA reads TGTGCCAGCAGCTTGGGGGGGCAAACTGAAGCTTTCTTT. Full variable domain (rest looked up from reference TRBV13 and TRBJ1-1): AAGVIQSPRHLIKEKRETATLKCYPIPRHDTVYWYQQGPGQDPQFLISFYEKMQSDKGSIPDRFSAQQFSDYHSELNMSSLELGDSALYFCASSLGGQTEAFFGQGTRLTVV.

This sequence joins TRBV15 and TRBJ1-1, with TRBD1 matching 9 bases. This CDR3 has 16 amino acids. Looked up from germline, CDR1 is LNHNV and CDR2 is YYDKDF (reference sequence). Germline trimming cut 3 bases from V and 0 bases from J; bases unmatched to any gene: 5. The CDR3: CATSRGQGFMNTEAFF. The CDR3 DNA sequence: TGTGCCACCAGCAGGGGACAGGGCTTTATGAACACTGAAGCTTTCTTT.

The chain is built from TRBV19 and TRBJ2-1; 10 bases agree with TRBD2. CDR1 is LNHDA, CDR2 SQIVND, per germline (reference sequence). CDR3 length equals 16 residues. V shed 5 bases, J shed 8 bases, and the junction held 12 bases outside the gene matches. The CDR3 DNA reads TGTGCCAGTAGTGTGCTAGCGGGGGCCGTCGGGGATGAGCAGTTCTTC. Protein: CASSVLAGAVGDEQFF. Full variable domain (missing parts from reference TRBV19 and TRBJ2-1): DGGITQSPKYLFRKEGQNVTLSCEQNLNHDAMYWYRQDPGQGLRLIYYSQIVNDFQKGDIAEGYSVSREKKESFPLTVTSAQKNPTAFYLCASSVLAGAVGDEQFFGPGTRLTVL.

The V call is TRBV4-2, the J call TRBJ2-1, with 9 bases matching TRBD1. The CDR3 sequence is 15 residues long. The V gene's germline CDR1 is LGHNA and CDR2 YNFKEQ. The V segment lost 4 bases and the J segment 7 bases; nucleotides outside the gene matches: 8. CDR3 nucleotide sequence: TGTGCCAGCAGCCGACGACAGGGGGAGGTGAATGAGCAGTTCTTC. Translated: CASSRRQGEVNEQFF.

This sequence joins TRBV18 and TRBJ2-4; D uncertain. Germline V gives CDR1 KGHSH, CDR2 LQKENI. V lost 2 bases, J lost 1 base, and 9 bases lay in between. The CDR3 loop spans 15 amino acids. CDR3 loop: CASSPGTLAKNIQYF. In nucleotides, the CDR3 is TGTGCCAGCTCACCAGGCACCCTGGCCAAAAACATTCAGTACTTC.

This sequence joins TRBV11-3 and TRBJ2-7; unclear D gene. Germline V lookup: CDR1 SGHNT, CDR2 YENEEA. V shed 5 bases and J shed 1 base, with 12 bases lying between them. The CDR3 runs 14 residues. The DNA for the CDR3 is TGTGCCAGCAGCGCCTCAGGTTCTTCCTACGAGCAGTACTTC. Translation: CASSASGSSYEQYF.

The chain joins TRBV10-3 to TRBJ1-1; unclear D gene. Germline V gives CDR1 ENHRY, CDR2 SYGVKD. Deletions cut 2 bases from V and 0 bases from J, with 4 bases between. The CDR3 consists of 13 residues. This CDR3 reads CAISETMNTEAFF. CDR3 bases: TGTGCCATCAGTGAGACAATGAACACTGAAGCTTTCTTT.

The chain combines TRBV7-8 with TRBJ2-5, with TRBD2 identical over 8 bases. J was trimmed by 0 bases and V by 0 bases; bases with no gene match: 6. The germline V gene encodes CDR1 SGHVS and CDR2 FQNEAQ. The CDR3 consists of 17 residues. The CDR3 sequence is CASSLAGASGYQETQYF. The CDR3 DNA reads TGTGCCAGCAGCTTAGCGGGCGCTAGCGGGTACCAAGAGACCCAGTACTTC.

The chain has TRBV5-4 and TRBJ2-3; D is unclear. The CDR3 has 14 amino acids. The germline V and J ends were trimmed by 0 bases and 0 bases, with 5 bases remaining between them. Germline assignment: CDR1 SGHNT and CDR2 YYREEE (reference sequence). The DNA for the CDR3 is TGTGCCAGCAGCTTGGTTGGCAGCACAGATACGCAGTATTTT. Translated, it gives CASSLVGSTDTQYF.

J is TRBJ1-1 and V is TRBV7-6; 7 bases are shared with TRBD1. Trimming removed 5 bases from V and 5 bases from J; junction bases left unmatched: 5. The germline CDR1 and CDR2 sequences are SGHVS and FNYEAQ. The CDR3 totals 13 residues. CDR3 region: CASSPPGGTEAFF. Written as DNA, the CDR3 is TGTGCCAGCAGCCCCCCAGGGGGTACTGAAGCTTTCTTT.

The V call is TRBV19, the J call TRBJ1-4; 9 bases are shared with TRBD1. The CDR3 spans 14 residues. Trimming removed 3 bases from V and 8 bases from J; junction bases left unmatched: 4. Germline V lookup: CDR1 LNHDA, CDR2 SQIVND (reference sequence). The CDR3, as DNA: TGTGCCAGTAGTATCGGGACAGGGAGAGAAAAACTGTTTTTT. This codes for CASSIGTGREKLFF.

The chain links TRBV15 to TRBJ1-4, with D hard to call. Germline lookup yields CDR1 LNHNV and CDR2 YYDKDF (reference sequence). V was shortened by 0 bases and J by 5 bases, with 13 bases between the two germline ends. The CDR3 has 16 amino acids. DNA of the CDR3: TGTGCCACCAGCAGAGAATTTCCCGTGGAGAATGAAAAACTGTTTTTT. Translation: CATSREFPVENEKLFF.

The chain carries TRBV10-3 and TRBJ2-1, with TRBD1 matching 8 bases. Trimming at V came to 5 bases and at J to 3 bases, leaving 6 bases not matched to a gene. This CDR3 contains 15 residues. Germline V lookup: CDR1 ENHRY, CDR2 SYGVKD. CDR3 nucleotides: TGTGCCATCAGTCACCGGGACAGGCACTACAATGAGCAGTTCTTC. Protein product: CAISHRDRHYNEQFF.

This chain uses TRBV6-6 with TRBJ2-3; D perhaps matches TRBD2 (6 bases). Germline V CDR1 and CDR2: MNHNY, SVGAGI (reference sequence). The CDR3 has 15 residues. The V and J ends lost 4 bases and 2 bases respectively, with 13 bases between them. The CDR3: CASSFTDYDTDTQYF. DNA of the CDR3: TGTGCCAGCAGTTTTACGGACTACGACACAGATACGCAGTATTTT.

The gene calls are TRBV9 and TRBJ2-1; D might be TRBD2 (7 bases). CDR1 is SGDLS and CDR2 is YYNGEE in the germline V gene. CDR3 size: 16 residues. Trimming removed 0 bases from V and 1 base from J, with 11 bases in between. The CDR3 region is CASSVDGGQSYNEQFF. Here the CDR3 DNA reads TGTGCCAGCAGCGTAGACGGGGGGCAGTCCTACAATGAGCAGTTCTTC.

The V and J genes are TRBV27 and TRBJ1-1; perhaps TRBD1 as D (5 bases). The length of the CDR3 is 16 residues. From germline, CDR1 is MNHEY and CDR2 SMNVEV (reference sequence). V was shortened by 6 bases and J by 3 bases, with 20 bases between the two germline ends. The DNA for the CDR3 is TGTGCCAGCAGGACTCCCCCATCAGGGAAGTACACTGAAGCTTTCTTT. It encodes CASRTPPSGKYTEAFF.

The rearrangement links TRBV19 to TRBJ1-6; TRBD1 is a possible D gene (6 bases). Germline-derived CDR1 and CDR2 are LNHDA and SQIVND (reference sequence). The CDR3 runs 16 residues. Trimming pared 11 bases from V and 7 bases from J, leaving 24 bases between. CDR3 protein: CASPMGTRSVNSPLHF. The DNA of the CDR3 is TGTGCCTCCCCTATGGGGACAAGGTCGGTCAATTCACCCCTCCACTTT.

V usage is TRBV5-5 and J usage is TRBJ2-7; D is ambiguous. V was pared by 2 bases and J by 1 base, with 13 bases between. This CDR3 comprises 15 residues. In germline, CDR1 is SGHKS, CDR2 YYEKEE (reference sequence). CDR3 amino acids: CASSLTGSYSYEQYF. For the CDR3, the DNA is TGTGCCAGCAGCTTAACCGGGTCCTATTCCTACGAGCAGTACTTC.

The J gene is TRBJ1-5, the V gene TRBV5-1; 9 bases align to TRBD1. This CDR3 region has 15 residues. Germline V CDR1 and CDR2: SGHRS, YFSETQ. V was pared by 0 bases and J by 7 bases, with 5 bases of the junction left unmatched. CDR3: CASSLDWTGDQPQHF. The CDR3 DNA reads TGCGCCAGCAGCTTGGATTGGACAGGGGACCAGCCCCAGCATTTT.